This TCR beta chain was captured by sequencing in a study of molecular identifiers for immune sequencing clone quantification. The overall study: In the replicates, RNA derived from about 19,000 or 110,000 naive CD8 cells was divided into five parts, and four were sequenced. Study-level results: Clones above 20 RNA copies held over 98% of effector molecules, under 1% in naive cells.

TCRdb reanalysed the PCR reads using MiXCR and keeps one entry per CDR3 protein. The sample has nearly 55,000 distinct CDR3 sequences, 36% seen once. Naive CD8 library inputs spanned roughly 17,000 to 1,000,000 sorted cells and 10%, 30% or 50% RNA. As CD8+CD4-CCR7+CD45RA+ cells, naive CD8 T cells were sorted. This clonotype was counted ten times or more. Its specificity is not known. V trimming: 4 bases; J trimming: 7 bases; junction bases outside the gene matches: 6. In germline, CDR1 is SGHDT, CDR2 YYEEEE. The CDR3 runs 15 residues. The receptor's source is a human donor in good health. Some libraries in this study had Jurkat cell RNA spiked in. Sequencing was done on a sample of naive CD8+ T cells from blood, with Jurkat cell RNA spiked in. Regarding subset: FACS-sorted CD8+CD4-CCR7+CD45RA+ naive T cells. The V call is TRBV5-6, the J call TRBJ1-4, with 11 nucleotides matching TRBD1. CDR3 nucleotides: TGTGCCAGCAGCATCGATGGACAGGGGGCTGAAAAACTGTTTTTT. This encodes CASSIDGQGAEKLFF.